The 10 T cell receptor beta chains presented below share a single source sample, sequenced in a study of cytomegalovirus exposure and HLA in healthy donors. Both 60 Vbeta primers and 13 Jbeta primers went into the PCR. The protocol was immunoSEQ multiplex PCR, while the TCRdb copy is restricted to in-frame clones and leaves out a portion. Of over 65,000 clones listed, 70% to 85% are singletons. Specimen: PBMCs. These receptors came from a man in his fifties or sixties in good health and CMV-seropositive.

This clone appeared a single time. V is TRBV19 and J is TRBJ1-1; TRBD1 agrees at 9 bases. The V segment lost 7 bases and the J segment 5 bases; nucleotides outside the gene matches: 8. The CDR3 totals 14 residues. Germline V gene data show CDR1 as LNHDA and CDR2 as SQIVND (reference sequence). The CDR3 loop reads CASNYRGQGTEAFF. In DNA form, the CDR3 reads TGTGCCAGTAATTACAGGGGGCAGGGGACTGAAGCTTTCTTT.

The chain recombines TRBV14 with TRBJ1-4, with D perhaps TRBD1 (6 bases). This CDR3 has 14 residues. Germline V gives CDR1 SGHDN, CDR2 FVKESK. V was pared by 6 bases and J by 7 bases, with 15 bases between. The CDR3 sequence is CASSLDSRTEKLFF. The DNA for the CDR3 is TGTGCCAGCAGTTTGGACAGCAGGACTGAAAAACTGTTTTTT.

The chain couples TRBV2 to TRBJ1-3; 10 nucleotides align to TRBD1. Looked up from germline, CDR1 is SNHLY and CDR2 is FYNNEI. Germline trimming cut 6 bases from V and 0 bases from J; bases unmatched to any gene: 20. This CDR3 region has 21 residues. This CDR3 reads CASSPGTGAGRARLSGNTIYF. The CDR3 bases are TGTGCCAGCAGCCCCGGGACAGGGGCAGGGCGGGCTCGTCTCTCTGGAAACACCATATATTTT.

The rearrangement joins TRBV7-9 to TRBJ2-1; unclear D gene. This CDR3 comprises 15 residues. The V end lost 2 bases, the J end lost 11 bases, and 19 bases lay between the germline ends. Germline V CDR1 and CDR2: SEHNR, FQNEAQ (reference sequence). In DNA, the CDR3 is TGTGCCAGCAGCTTACCCTGGCACCCCAGGTTCAAGCAGTTCTTC. This sequence encodes CASSLPWHPRFKQFF.

This chain joins TRBV7-6 and TRBJ2-1, with 9 bases fitting TRBD2. V lost 1 base and J lost 4; bases outside the gene matches: 5. There are 16 residues in the CDR3. Germline CDR1 is SGHVS and CDR2 is FNYEAQ. CDR3: CASSLEASGTYNEQFF. Written as DNA, the CDR3 is TGTGCCAGCAGCTTAGAAGCTAGCGGGACTTACAATGAGCAGTTCTTC.

Only a few counts were recorded for this clone. The chain has TRBV6-6 and TRBJ2-1; 12 nucleotides line up with TRBD2. The germline gives CDR1 MNHNY, CDR2 SVGAGI (reference sequence). The V gene end was trimmed by 5 bases and the J gene end by 7 bases; junction bases not matched to a gene: 6. CDR3 length equals 15 residues. CDR3 region: CASSQGLAGLNEQFF. The CDR3 DNA reads TGTGCCAGCAGTCAGGGACTAGCGGGCCTAAATGAGCAGTTCTTC.

This clone was observed a handful of times. The chain is built from TRBV5-1 and TRBJ2-1; TRBD2 matches 8 bases. Looked up from germline, CDR1 is SGHRS and CDR2 is YFSETQ. The CDR3 has 14 amino acids. Losses at the gene ends were 4 bases for V and 6 bases for J; bases not matched to a gene: 6. This CDR3 reads CASSKSGSGNEQFF. The CDR3 coding sequence is TGCGCCAGCAGCAAAAGCGGGAGTGGCAATGAGCAGTTCTTC.

This clone was detected a few times. The rearrangement joins TRBV18 to TRBJ1-3, with 7 bases matching TRBD1. Germline CDR1 reads KGHSH; CDR2 reads LQKENI. V was pared by 3 bases and J by 0 bases, with 5 bases of the junction left unmatched. The CDR3 length is 16 residues. The CDR3 sequence is CASSPRGQASGNTIYF. CDR3 DNA sequence: TGTGCCAGCTCACCCCGCGGACAGGCCTCTGGAAACACCATATATTTT.

J is TRBJ2-5 and V is TRBV7-2, with TRBD2 as a possible D gene (6 bases). Looked up from germline, CDR1 is SGHTA and CDR2 is FQGNSA. Trimming took 1 base from V and 5 from J, leaving 8 bases between them. The CDR3 loop spans 13 amino acids. CDR3 DNA sequence: TGTGCCAGCAGCTTAGGGGGGAGGGAGACCCAGTACTTC. Encoded protein: CASSLGGRETQYF.

The chain carries TRBV4-1 and TRBJ2-7; weak D call: TRBD1 (6 bases). Germline V gene lookup returns CDR1 MGHRA and CDR2 YSYEKL. There are 15 residues in the CDR3. V shed 0 bases and J shed 7 bases, with 16 bases lying between them. The CDR3 here is CASSQEPWTDQEQYF. The CDR3 region has the DNA TGCGCCAGCAGCCAAGAGCCCTGGACAGATCAAGAGCAGTACTTC.